What follows is one T cell receptor (beta chain) and its context. Germline-derived CDR1 and CDR2 are SGHVS and FQNEAQ. The V end was cut by 5 bases, the J end by 4 bases, with 15 bases between. This CDR3 contains 15 residues. The sample comes from a study of blood T cell repertoires in COVID-19. Clones were read by immunoSEQ multiplex PCR, and TCRdb kept only the in-frame ones, dropping some. The top ten hold around 2.1% of the sample, which has fewer than 350,000 clones, approximately 83% seen once. The sequence came from a woman aged 30 to 39 who had recovered from COVID-19. Sequencing was done on a sample of peripheral blood. This sequence joins TRBV7-8 and TRBJ1-3, with D possibly TRBD1 on 6 matching bases. The CDR3 bases are TGTGCCAGCAGCAACCGGGACACCTTGGGAAACACCATATATTTT. This translates into CASSNRDTLGNTIYF. The entire variable domain, with the rest obtained from reference TRBV7-8 and TRBJ1-3, is as follows: GAGVSQSPRYKVAKRGQDVALRCDPISGHVSLFWYQQALGQGPEFLTYFQNEAQLDKSGLPSDRFFAERPEGSVSTLKIQRTQQEDSAVYLCASSNRDTLGNTIYFGEGSWLTVV.